The clone carrying this T cell receptor beta chain has a count of ten or more. Its target is not known. The germline gene is not matched at one end of the junction; a read error may be the cause. The CDR3 extends over 14 amino acids. TCRdb independently ran MiXCR on the RT-PCR reads; one entry per CDR3 protein. The sample carries 700,000 to 900,000 distinct CDR3 sequences, about 20% recorded once. The source of the sample is a study of response to subunit inactivated influenza vaccine. Overall study findings and caveats: After each seasonal influenza vaccination, few new T cells are recruited, the authors suggested.

The material was PBMCs from blood, obtained 5 to 6 days after vaccination. The source is a middle-aged man who received an inactivated influenza vaccine. The V call is TRBV12-3 or TRBV12-4, the J call TRBJ2-7; weak D call: TRBD2 (5 bases). Here the CDR3 DNA reads TGCGCCAGCAGCTTCGGGGTGAGCTCCTACGAGCAGTACTTC. Protein product: CASSFGVSSYEQYF.